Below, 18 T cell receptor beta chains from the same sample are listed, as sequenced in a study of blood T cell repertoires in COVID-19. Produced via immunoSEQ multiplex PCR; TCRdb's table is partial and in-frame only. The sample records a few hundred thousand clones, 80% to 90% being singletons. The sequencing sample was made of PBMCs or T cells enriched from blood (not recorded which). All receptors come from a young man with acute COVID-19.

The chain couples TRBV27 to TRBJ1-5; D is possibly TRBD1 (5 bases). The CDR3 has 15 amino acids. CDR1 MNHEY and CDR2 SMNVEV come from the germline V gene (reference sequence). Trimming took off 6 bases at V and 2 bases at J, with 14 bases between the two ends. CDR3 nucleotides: TGTGCCAGCAGGGGACTGACAGTAGGCAATCAGCCCCAGCATTTT. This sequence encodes CASRGLTVGNQPQHF.

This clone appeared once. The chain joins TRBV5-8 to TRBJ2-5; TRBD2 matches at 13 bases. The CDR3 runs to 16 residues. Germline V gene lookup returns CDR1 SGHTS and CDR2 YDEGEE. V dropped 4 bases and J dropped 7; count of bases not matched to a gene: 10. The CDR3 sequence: CASSGGLAGVIWTQYF. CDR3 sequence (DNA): TGTGCCAGCAGCGGCGGACTAGCGGGAGTCATCTGGACCCAGTACTTC.

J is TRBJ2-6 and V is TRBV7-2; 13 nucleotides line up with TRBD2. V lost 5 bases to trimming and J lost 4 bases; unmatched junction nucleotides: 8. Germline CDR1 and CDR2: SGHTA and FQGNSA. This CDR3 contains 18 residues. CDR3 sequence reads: CASSPWTSGRHGANVLTF. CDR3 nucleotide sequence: TGTGCCAGCAGCCCCTGGACTAGCGGGAGACACGGGGCCAACGTCCTGACTTTC.

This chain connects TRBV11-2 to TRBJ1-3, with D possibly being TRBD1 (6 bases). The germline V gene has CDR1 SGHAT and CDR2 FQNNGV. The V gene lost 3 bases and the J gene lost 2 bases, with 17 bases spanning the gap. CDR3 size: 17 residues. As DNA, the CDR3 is TGTGCCAGCAGCTTTTCAGGGGTTAATTCGGCTGGAAACACCATATATTTT. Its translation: CASSFSGVNSAGNTIYF.

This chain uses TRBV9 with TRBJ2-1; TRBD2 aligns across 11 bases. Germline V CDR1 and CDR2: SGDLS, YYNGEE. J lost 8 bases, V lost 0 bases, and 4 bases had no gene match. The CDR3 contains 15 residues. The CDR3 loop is CASSVALAGGYEQFF. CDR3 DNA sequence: TGTGCCAGCAGCGTAGCTCTAGCGGGGGGCTATGAGCAGTTCTTC.

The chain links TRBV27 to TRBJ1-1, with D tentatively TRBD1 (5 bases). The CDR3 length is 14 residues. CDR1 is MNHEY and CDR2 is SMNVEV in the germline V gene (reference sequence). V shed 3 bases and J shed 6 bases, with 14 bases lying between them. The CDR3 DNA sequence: TGTGCCAGCAGTTTGAGGGGCGCGGGATCTGAAGCTTTCTTT. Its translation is CASSLRGAGSEAFF.

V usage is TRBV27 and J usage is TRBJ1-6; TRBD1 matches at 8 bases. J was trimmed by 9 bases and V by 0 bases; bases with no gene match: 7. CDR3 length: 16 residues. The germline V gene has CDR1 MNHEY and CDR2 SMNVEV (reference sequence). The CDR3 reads CASSLSTGATTSPLHF. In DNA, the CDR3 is TGTGCCAGCAGTTTATCGACAGGGGCGACCACTTCACCCCTCCACTTT.

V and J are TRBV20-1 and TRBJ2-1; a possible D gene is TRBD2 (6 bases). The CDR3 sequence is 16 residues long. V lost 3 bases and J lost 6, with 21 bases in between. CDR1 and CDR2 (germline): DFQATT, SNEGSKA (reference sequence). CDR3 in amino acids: CSASRLSSGRGNEQFF. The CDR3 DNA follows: TGCAGTGCTAGTCGGTTGTCCAGCGGGCGGGGCAATGAGCAGTTCTTC.

The CDR3 reads CASNDRGRDGYTF. CDR3 in DNA: TGTGCCAGCAACGACAGGGGAAGGGATGGCTACACCTTC. The rearrangement joins TRBV6-5 to TRBJ1-2; TRBD1 aligns across 8 bases. This CDR3 contains 13 residues. Germline V gives CDR1 MNHEY, CDR2 SVGAGI. Germline trimming cut 7 bases from V and 6 bases from J; bases unmatched to any gene: 7.

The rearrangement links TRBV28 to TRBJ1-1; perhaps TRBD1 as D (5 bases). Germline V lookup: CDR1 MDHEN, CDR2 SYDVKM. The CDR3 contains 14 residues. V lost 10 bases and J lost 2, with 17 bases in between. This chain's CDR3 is CAILGGAINTEAFF. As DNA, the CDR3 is TGTGCCATCCTTGGAGGGGCGATAAACACTGAAGCTTTCTTT.

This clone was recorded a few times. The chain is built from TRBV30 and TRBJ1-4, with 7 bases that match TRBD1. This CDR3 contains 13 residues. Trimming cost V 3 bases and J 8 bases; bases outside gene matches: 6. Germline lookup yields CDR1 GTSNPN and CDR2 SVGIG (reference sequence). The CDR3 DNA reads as TGTGCCTGGAGAGACAGGGTAGGGGAAAAACTGTTTTTT. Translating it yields CAWRDRVGEKLFF. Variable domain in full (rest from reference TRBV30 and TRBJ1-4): SQTIHQWPATLVQPVGSPLSLECTVEGTSNPNLYWYRQAAGRGLQLLFYSVGIGQISSEVPQNLSASRPQDRQFILSSKKLLLSDSGFYLCAWRDRVGEKLFFGSGTQLSVL.

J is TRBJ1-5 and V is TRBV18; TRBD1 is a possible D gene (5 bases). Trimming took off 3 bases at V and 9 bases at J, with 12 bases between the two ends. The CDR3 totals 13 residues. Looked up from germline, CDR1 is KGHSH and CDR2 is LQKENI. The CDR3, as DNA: TGTGCCAGCTCACCTGGCTGGGGGGGGCCCCAGCATTTT. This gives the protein CASSPGWGGPQHF.

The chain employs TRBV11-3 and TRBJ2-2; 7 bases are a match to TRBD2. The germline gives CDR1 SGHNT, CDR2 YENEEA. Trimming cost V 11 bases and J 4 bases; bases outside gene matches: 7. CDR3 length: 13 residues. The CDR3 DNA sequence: TGTGCCCTCAGGGAGGGAAGCACCGGGGAGCTGTTTTTT. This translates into CALREGSTGELFF.

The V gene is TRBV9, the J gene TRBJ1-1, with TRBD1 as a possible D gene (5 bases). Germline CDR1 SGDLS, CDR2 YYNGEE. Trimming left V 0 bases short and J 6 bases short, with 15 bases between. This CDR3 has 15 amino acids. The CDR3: CASSVDGTTGAEAFF. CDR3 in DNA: TGTGCCAGCAGCGTAGATGGGACTACAGGAGCTGAAGCTTTCTTT.

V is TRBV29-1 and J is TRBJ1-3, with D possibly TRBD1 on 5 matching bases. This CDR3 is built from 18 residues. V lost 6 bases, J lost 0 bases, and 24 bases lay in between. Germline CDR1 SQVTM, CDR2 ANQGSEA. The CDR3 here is CSVTPRRGPGLSGNTIYF. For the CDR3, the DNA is TGCAGCGTGACCCCCCGGAGGGGCCCGGGACTCTCTGGAAACACCATATATTTT. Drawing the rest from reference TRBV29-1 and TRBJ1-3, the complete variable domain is SAVISQKPSRDICQRGTSLTIQCQVDSQVTMMFWYRQQPGQSLTLIATANQGSEATYESGFVIDKFPISRPNLTFSTLTVSNMSPEDSSIYLCSVTPRRGPGLSGNTIYFGEGSWLTVV.

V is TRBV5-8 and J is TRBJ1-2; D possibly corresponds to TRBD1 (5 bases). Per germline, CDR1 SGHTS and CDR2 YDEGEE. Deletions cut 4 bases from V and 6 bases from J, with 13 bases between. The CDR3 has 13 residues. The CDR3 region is CASSGGFRDGYTF. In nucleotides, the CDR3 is TGTGCCAGCAGCGGGGGGTTCCGGGATGGCTACACCTTC.

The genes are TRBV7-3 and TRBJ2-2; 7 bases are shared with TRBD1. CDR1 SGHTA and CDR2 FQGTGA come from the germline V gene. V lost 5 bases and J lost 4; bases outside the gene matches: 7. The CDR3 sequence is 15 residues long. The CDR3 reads CASSLVQGSTGELFF. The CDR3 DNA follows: TGTGCCAGCAGCCTAGTACAGGGGAGCACCGGGGAGCTGTTTTTT.

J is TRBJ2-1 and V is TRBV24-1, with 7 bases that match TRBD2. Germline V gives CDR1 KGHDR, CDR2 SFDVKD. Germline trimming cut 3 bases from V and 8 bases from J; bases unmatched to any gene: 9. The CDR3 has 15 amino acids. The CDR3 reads CATSDMREGPDEQFF. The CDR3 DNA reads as TGTGCCACCAGTGATATGAGGGAGGGCCCTGATGAGCAGTTCTTC.